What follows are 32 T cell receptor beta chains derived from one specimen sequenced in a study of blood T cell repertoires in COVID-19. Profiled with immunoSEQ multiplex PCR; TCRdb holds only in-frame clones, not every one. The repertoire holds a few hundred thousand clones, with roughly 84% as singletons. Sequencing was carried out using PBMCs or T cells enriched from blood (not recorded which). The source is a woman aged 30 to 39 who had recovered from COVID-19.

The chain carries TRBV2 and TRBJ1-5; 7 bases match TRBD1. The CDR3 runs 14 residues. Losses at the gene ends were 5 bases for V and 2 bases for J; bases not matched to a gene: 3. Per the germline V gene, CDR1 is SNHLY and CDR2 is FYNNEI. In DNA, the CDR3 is TGTGCCAGCAGTAGCACAGGGGGCAATCAGCCCCAGCATTTT. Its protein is CASSSTGGNQPQHF.

CDR3 residues: CASSVDRREVGYTF. CDR3 DNA sequence: TGTGCCAGCAGCGTAGACAGGCGGGAGGTTGGCTACACCTTC. The V gene is TRBV9, the J gene TRBJ1-2; a weak D match, TRBD1 (5 bases). The CDR3 length is 14 residues. Germline CDR1 SGDLS, CDR2 YYNGEE. Trimming cost V 0 bases and J 7 bases, with 13 bases left between them.

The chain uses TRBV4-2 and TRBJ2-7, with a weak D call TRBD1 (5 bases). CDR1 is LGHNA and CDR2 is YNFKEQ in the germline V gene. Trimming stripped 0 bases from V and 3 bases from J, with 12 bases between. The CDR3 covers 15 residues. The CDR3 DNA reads TGTGCCAGCAGCCAAGAGGGTAGGGGCAACTACGAGCAGTACTTC. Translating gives CASSQEGRGNYEQYF.

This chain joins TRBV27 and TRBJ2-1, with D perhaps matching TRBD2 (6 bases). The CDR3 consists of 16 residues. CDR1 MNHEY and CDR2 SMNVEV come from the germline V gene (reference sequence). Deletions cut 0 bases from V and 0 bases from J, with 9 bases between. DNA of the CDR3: TGTGCCAGCAGTTTATCCGGGACTGCCTCCTACAATGAGCAGTTCTTC. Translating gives CASSLSGTASYNEQFF.

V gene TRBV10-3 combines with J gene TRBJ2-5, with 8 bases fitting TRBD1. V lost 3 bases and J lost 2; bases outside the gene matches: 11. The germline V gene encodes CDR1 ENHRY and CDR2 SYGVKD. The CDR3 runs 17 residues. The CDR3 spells CAISDPGSDREQETQYF. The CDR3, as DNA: TGTGCCATCAGTGACCCGGGGTCGGACAGGGAACAAGAGACCCAGTACTTC.

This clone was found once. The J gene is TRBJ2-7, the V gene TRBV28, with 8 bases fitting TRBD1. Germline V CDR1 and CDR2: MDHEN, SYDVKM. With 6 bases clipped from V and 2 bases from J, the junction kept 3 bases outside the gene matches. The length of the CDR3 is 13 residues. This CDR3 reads CASRTGDPYEQYF. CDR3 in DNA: TGTGCCAGCAGGACAGGGGACCCCTACGAGCAGTACTTC. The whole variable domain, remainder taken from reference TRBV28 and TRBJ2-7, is DVKVTQSSRYLVKRTGEKVFLECVQDMDHENMFWYRQDPGLGLRLIYFSYDVKMKEKGDIPEGYSVSREKKERFSLILESASTNQTSMYLCASRTGDPYEQYFGPGTRLTVT.

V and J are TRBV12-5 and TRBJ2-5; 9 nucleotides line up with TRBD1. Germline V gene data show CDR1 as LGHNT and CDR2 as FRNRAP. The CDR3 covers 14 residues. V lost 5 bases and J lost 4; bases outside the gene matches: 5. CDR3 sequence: CASGPGQGRETQYF. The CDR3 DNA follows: TGTGCTAGTGGTCCCGGACAGGGGCGAGAGACCCAGTACTTC.

CDR3 nucleotide sequence: TGTGCCTGGCAGGCCGGGACAGTTGAAGCTTTCTTT. This sequence encodes CAWQAGTVEAFF. J is TRBJ1-1 and V is TRBV30; 7 bases align to TRBD1. V lost 5 bases, J lost 7 bases, and 7 bases stayed unmatched. The CDR3 is made up of 12 amino acids. Germline CDR1 GTSNPN, CDR2 SVGIG (reference sequence).

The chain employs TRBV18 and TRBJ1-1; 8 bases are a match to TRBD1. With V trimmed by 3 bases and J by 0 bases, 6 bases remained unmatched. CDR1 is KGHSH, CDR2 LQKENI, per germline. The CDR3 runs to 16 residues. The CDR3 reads CASSPQTGVMNTEAFF. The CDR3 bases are TGTGCCAGCTCACCCCAGACAGGGGTTATGAACACTGAAGCTTTCTTT.

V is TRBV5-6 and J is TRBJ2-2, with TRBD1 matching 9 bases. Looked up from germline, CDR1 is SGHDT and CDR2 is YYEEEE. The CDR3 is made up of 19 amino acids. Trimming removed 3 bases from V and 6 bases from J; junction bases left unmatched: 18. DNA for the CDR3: TGTGCCAGCAGCTCGGGACAGGGAATCAGGGTTGCGTCATCCGGGGAGCTGTTTTTT. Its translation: CASSSGQGIRVASSGELFF.

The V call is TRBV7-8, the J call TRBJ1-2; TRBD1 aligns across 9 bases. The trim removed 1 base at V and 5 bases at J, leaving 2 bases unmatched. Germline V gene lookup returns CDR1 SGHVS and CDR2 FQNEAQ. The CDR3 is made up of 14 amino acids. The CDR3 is CASSLEQGAYGYTF. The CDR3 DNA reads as TGTGCCAGCAGCTTAGAACAGGGGGCATATGGCTACACCTTC.

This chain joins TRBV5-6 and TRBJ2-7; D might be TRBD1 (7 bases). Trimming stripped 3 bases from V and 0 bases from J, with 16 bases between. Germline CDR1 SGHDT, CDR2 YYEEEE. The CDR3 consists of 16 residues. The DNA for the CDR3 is TGTGCCAGCAGCTACAAAGACAGGGAGGCCTCCTACGAGCAGTACTTC. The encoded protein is CASSYKDREASYEQYF.

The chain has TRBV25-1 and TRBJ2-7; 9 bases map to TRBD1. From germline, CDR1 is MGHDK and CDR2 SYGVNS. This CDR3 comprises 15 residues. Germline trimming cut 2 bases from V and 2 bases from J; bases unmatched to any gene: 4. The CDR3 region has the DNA TGTGCCAGCAGTGAACCGGGGACAGGGACCTACGAGCAGTACTTC. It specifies CASSEPGTGTYEQYF.

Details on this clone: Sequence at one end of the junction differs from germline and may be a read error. CDR3 nucleotides: TGTGCCAGCATGTCCGGGACTAGCGGTTACGGGCAGTACTTC. Protein: CASMSGTSGYGQYF. The genes are TRBV11-2 and TRBJ2-7; 11 nucleotides line up with TRBD2. The CDR3 contains 14 residues. CDR1 and CDR2 from the germline V gene are SGHAT and FQNNGV.

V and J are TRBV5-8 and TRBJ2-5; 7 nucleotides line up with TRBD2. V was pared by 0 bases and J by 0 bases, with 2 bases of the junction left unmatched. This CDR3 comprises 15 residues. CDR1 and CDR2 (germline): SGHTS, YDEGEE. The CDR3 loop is CASSLGGTNQETQYF. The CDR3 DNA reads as TGTGCCAGCAGCTTGGGCGGGACTAACCAAGAGACCCAGTACTTC.

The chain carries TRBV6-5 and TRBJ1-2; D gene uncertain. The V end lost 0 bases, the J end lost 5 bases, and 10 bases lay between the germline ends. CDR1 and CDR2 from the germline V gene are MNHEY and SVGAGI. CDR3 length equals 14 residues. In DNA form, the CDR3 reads TGTGCCAGCAGTTACTCGGGAGCTTCTTATGGCTACACCTTC. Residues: CASSYSGASYGYTF.

CDR3 coding DNA: TGTGCCAGCAGTTTGACCGGACAGGGGCCAGCTAACTATGGCTACACCTTC. Its protein is CASSLTGQGPANYGYTF. The chain combines TRBV27 with TRBJ1-2; 9 positions match TRBD1. The ends lost 3 bases at V and 0 bases at J; junction bases unmatched: 8. Germline CDR1 MNHEY, CDR2 SMNVEV (reference sequence). The CDR3 is 17 residues long.

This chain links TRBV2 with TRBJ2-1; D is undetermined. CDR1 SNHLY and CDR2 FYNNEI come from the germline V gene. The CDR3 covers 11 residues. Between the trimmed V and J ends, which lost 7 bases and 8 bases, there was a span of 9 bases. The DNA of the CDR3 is TGTGCCAGCATTCCTCCTGATGAGCAGTTCTTC. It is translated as CASIPPDEQFF.

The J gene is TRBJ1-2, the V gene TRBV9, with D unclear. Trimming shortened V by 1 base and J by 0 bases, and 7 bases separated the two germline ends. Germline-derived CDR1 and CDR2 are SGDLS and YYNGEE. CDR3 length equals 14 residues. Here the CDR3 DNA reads TGTGCCAGCAGCGTATCACAGTCTAACTATGGCTACACCTTC. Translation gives CASSVSQSNYGYTF.

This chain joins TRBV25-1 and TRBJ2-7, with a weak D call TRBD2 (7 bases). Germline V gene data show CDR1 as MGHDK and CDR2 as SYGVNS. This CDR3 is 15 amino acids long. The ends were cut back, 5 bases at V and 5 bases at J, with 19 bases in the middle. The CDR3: CASSPLGGDLDEQYF. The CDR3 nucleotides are TGTGCCAGCAGTCCCTTAGGGGGGGATCTCGACGAGCAGTACTTC.

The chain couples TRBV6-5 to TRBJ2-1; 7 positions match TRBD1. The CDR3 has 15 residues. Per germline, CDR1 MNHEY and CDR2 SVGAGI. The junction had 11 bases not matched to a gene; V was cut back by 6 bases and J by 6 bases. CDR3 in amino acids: CASSLLEEGANEQFF. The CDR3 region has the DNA TGTGCCAGCAGCCTACTAGAAGAGGGGGCCAATGAGCAGTTCTTC.

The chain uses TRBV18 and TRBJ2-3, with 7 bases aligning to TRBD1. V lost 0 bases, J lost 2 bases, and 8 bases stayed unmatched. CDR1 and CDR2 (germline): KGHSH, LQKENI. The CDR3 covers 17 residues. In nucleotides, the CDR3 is TGTGCCAGCTCACCACCGGGGAAGACAGGGTTCACAGATACGCAGTATTTT. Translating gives CASSPPGKTGFTDTQYF. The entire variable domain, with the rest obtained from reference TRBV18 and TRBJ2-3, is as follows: NAGVMQNPRHLVRRRGQEARLRCSPMKGHSHVYWYRQLPEEGLKFMVYLQKENIIDESGMPKERFSAEFPKEGPSILRIQQVVRGDSAAYFCASSPPGKTGFTDTQYFGPGTRLTVL.

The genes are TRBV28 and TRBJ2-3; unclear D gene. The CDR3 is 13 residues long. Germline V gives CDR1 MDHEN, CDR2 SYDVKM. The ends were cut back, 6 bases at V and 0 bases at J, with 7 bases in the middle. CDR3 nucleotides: TGTGCCAGCAGCTCGGTTAGCACAGATACGCAGTATTTT. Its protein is CASSSVSTDTQYF.

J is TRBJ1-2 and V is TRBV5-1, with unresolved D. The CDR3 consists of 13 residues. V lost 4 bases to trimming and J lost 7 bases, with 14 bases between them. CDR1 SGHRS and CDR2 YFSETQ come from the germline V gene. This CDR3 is CASSTLESFGYTF. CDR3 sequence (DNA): TGCGCCAGCAGCACCCTGGAGAGCTTTGGCTACACCTTC.

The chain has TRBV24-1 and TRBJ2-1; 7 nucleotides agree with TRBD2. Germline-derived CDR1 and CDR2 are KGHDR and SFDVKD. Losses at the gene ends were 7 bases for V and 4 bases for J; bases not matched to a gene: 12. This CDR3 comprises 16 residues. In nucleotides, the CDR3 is TGTGCCACCAGCGGACCGGTTGGGGGGGGATACAATGAGCAGTTCTTC. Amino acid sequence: CATSGPVGGGYNEQFF.

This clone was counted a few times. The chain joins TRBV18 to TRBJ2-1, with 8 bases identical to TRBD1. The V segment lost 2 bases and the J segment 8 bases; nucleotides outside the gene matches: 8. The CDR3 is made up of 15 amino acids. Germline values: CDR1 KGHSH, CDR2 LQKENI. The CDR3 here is CASSPYGQGMDEQFF. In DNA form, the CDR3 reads TGTGCCAGCTCACCATACGGACAGGGAATGGATGAGCAGTTCTTC.

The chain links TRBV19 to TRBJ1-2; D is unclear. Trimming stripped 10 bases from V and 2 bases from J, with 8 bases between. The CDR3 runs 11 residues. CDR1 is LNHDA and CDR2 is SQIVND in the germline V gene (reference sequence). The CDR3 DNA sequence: TGTGCCACCGCGTGGAACTATGGCTACACCTTC. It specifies CATAWNYGYTF.

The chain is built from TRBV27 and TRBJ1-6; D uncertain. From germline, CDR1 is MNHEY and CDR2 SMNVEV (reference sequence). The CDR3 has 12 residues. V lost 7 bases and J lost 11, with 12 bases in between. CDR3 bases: TGTGCCAGCACCGACTTAGTAGCACCCCTCCACTTT. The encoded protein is CASTDLVAPLHF.

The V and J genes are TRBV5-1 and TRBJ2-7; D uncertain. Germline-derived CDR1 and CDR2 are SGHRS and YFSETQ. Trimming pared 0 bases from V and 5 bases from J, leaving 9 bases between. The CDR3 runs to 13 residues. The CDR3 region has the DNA TGCGCCAGCAGCTTGGAGAGAGCCAACGAGCAGTACTTC. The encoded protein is CASSLERANEQYF.

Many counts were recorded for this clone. The CDR3 sequence: CAISESEENTEAFF. In nucleotides, the CDR3 is TGTGCCATCAGTGAGTCTGAGGAGAACACTGAAGCTTTCTTT. The gene calls are TRBV10-3 and TRBJ1-1; D is ambiguous. Trimming left V 0 bases short and J 1 base short, with 6 bases between. This CDR3 has 14 residues. Germline V gene lookup returns CDR1 ENHRY and CDR2 SYGVKD.

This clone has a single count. The CDR3 DNA reads TGCGCCAGCAGCCCCCGCCTTAGCCCTAACTATGGCTACACCTTC. It specifies CASSPRLSPNYGYTF. This chain links TRBV4-1 with TRBJ1-2; D not certain. V dropped 4 bases and J dropped 0 bases, with 12 bases sitting between them. The V gene's germline CDR1 is MGHRA and CDR2 YSYEKL. The CDR3 covers 15 residues.

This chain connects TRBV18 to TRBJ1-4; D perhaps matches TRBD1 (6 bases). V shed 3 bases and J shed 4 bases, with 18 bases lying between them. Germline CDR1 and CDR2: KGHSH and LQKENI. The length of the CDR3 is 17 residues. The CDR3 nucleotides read TGTGCCAGCTCACCCCGGGACACCGTCACCCATAATGAAAAACTGTTTTTT. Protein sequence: CASSPRDTVTHNEKLFF.